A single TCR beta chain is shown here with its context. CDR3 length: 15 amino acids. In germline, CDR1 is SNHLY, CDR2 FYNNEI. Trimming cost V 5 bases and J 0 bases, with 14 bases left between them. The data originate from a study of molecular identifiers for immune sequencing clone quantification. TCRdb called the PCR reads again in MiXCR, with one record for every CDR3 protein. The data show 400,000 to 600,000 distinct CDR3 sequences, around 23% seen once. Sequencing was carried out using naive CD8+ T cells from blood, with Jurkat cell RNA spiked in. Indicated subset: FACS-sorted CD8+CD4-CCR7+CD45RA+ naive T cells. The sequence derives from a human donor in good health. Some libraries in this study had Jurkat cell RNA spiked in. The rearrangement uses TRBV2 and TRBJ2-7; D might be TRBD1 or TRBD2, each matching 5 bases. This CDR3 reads CASSTGTGSSYEQYF. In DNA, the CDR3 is TGTGCCAGCAGTACCGGGACGGGGAGCTCCTACGAGCAGTACTTC. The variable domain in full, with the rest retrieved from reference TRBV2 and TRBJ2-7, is EPEVTQTPSHQVTQMGQEVILRCVPISNHLYFYWYRQILGQKVEFLVSFYNNEISEKSEIFDDQFSVERPDGSNFTLKIRSTKLEDSAMYFCASSTGTGSSYEQYFGPGTRLTVT.